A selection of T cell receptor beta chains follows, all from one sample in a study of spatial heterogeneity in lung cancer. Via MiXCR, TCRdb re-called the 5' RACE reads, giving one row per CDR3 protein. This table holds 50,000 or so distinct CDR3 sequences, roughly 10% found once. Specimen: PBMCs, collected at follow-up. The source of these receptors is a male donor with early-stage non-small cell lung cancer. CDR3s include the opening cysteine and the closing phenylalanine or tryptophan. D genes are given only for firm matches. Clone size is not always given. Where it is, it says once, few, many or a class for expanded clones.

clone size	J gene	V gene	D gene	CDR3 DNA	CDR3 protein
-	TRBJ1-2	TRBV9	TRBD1	TGTGCCAGCAGCGTAGGGTTAACAGGGGGTGGCTACACCTTC	CASSVGLTGGGYTF
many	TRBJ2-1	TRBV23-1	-	TGCGCCAGCAGTCAATCTGTTGCCCGACAGGCGATCCACAATGAGCAGTTCTTC	CASSQSVARQAIHNEQFF
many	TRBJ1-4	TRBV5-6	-	TGTGCCAGCAGCTTGGGGGGAACCCCAACTAATGAAAAACTGTTTTTT	CASSLGGTPTNEKLFF
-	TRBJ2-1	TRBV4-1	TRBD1	TGCGCCAGCAGCCCAGGGGGCGGCCTCTCCTACAATGAGCAGTTCTTC	CASSPGGGLSYNEQFF
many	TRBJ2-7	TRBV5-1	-	TGCGCCAGCAGCTCGGACCCGGGTGTAGGCGGGCAGTACTTC	CASSSDPGVGGQYF
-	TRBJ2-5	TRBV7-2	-	TGTGCCAGCAGCCTTAGCGGACACCAAGAGACCCAGTACTTC	CASSLSGHQETQYF
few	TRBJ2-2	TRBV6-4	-	TGTGCCAGCAGTGACTCGGCGGCCTCCCCCGGGGAGCTGTTTTTT	CASSDSAASPGELFF
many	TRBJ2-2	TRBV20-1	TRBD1	TGCAGTGCTGGGGACAGGGGGAGCACCGGGGAGCTGTTTTTT	CSAGDRGSTGELFF
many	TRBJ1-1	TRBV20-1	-	TGCAGTGCTAGAGATCAACAGGGCGCTGGGACTGAAGCTTTCTTT	CSARDQQGAGTEAFF
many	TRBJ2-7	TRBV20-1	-	TGCAGTGCCCCTCACGCGGCAGGAGGTAGCTACGAGCAGTACTTC	CSAPHAAGGSYEQYF
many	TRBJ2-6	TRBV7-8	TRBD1	TGTGCCAGCAGCGTACAGGGGAGTGGGGCCAACGTCCTGACTTTC	CASSVQGSGANVLTF
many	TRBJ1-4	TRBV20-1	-	TGCAGTGCTAGAGGCCCACAGAGGGGGAATGAAAAACTGTTTTTT	CSARGPQRGNEKLFF
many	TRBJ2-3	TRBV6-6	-	TGTGCCAGCAGTTACTCGAGAGCGGCGGGCACAGATACGCAGTATTTT	CASSYSRAAGTDTQYF
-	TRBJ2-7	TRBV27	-	TGTGCCAGCAGTTTAAACCAGGGGAATCAATACGAGCAGTACTTC	CASSLNQGNQYEQYF
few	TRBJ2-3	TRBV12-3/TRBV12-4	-	TGTGCCAGCTGCGTCCGGGGGTGGGATACGCAGTATTTT	CASCVRGWDTQYF
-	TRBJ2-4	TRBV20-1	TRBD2	TGCAGTGCTGCCCGGAAGGGTAGCGGGATGTCTAGAGACATTCAGTACTTC	CSAARKGSGMSRDIQYF